This TCR beta chain was obtained from a study of cytomegalovirus exposure and HLA in healthy donors. Looking at the study overall: Some 85 million unique TCRs, all from HLA-typed donors, were included in an early release of the data. Study-wide results and limits: Evidence from a later analysis indicated that most CMV-associated TCR beta chains looked HLA-restricted.

The V and J ends lost 1 base and 4 bases, in that order; junction bases with no gene match: 8. The CDR3 runs to 16 residues. CDR1 and CDR2 (germline): SGHRS, YFSETQ. As for this clone: Its antigen is as yet unknown.

Whereas donors were nominally healthy upon sampling, unrecorded immune exposures were probable. The PCR had 60 Vbeta and 13 Jbeta primers. Original handling: Some 12 million shared chains were among the roughly 78 million unique TCR beta chains that a later analysis counted. Produced via immunoSEQ multiplex PCR; TCRdb's table is partial and in-frame only. V and J calls and clone size are as listed in that table; D and trimming were resolved from the DNA. The table records 150,000 to 200,000 clones, roughly 85% of them present only once. This receptor was identified in a young man in good health and CMV-seropositive. What was sequenced was PBMCs. The genes are TRBV5-1 and TRBJ2-3; TRBD2 agrees at 8 bases. This CDR3 reads CASSLSGTSGSDTQYF. CDR3 sequence (DNA): TGCGCCAGCAGCTTGTCCGGGACTAGTGGATCAGATACGCAGTATTTT.